This T cell receptor (beta chain) was sequenced in a study of prognosis after radiotherapy for stage I lung cancer. Details on this clonotype: The antigen remains unidentified.

Peripheral venous blood was drawn in approximately 5.7-milliliter volumes, with a draw taken at each of two separate time points. Findings of the study overall: TRBV and TRBJ gene usage reportedly differed between patients with and without metastases.

Germline V gene lookup returns CDR1 SGHRS and CDR2 YFSETQ. This CDR3 is 15 amino acids long. J gave up 0 bases and V 6 bases, and 6 bases lay outside the gene matches. Genomic DNA yielded TCR beta CDR3, amplified by two-round multiplex PCR. TRBV and TRBJ genes each had their own specific primers in first-round PCR. TCRdb re-called the multiplex PCR reads through MiXCR, storing one row per CDR3 protein. The data show about 12,000 distinct CDR3 sequences, nearly 55% seen once. The chain carries TRBV5-1 and TRBJ2-3; TRBD2 agrees at 8 bases. This specimen was PBMCs, taken before or after stereotactic body radiation therapy (not recorded which). The clonotype comes from a donor over 45 with non-small cell lung cancer. The CDR3 is CASTLAGTSTDTQYF. The CDR3 DNA reads as TGCGCCAGCACTTTAGCGGGGACTAGCACAGATACGCAGTATTTT.